This TCR beta chain derives from a study of blood T cell repertoires in COVID-19. Authors' data handling: Estimated nucleated cell counts came from reference gene primer amplification. The data were produced by immunoSEQ multiplex PCR, yet TCRdb's version contains in-frame clones alone and is incomplete. That table is the source of V, J and clone size, and D and trimming were worked out from the DNA. The table shows 200,000 or so clones, with 80% to 85% occurring only once. The V and J ends lost 6 bases and 1 base respectively, with 15 bases between them. CDR3 length equals 16 residues. Looked up from germline, CDR1 is LNHDA and CDR2 is SQIVND (reference sequence).

The rearrangement links TRBV19 to TRBJ2-2; D is possibly TRBD2 (6 bases). Sequencing was carried out using peripheral blood. This clonotype originated in a human donor in a cohort sampled during active COVID-19. The CDR3 coding sequence is TGTGCCAGTAGGGGGGACTCACCGATGAACACCGGGGAGCTGTTTTTT. This codes for CASRGDSPMNTGELFF.